Listed here are 12 T cell receptor beta chains from one sample, sequenced in a study of blood T cell repertoires in COVID-19. Libraries were prepared by immunoSEQ multiplex PCR; TCRdb keeps only in-frame clonotypes and omits some of them. The repertoire has about 49,000 clones, about four fifths of them found once; the top ten carry around 24%. Sequences were obtained from peripheral blood. Receptors originate from a woman aged 80 or over with COVID-19, enrolled during active disease.

This chain links TRBV19 with TRBJ2-2; perhaps TRBD1 as D (6 bases). The V gene's germline CDR1 is LNHDA and CDR2 SQIVND (reference sequence). Between the trimmed V and J ends, which lost 7 bases and 4 bases, there was a span of 10 bases. The CDR3 loop spans 13 amino acids. CDR3 DNA sequence: TGTGCCAGTATGGCCAGGGGCACCGGGGAGCTGTTTTTT. Protein sequence: CASMARGTGELFF.

The J gene is TRBJ1-1, the V gene TRBV30; TRBD1 agrees at 8 bases. CDR1 GTSNPN and CDR2 SVGIG come from the germline V gene (reference sequence). The CDR3 consists of 15 residues. The V and J ends lost 8 bases and 1 base, in that order; junction bases with no gene match: 12. The CDR3 is CAAGQGIIRNTEAFF. The CDR3 bases are TGTGCCGCAGGACAGGGAATCATTCGGAACACTGAAGCTTTCTTT.

The chain uses TRBV3-1 (or the pseudogene TRBV3-2) and TRBJ1-4; weak D call: TRBD1 (6 bases). The V gene's germline CDR1 is LGHDT and CDR2 YNNKEL (reference sequence). V lost 4 bases and J 8 bases, leaving 11 bases between the germline ends. The CDR3 runs to 13 residues. The CDR3 here is CASSPPGGEKLFF. The CDR3 DNA sequence: TGTGCCAGCAGCCCCCCGGGGGGCGAAAAACTGTTTTTT.

The CDR3 is CASRRGQGQETQYF. The CDR3, as DNA: TGTGCCAGCAGACGCGGACAGGGACAAGAGACCCAGTACTTC. J is TRBJ2-5 and V is TRBV28; TRBD1 matches 8 bases. J gave up 2 bases and V 6 bases, and 5 bases lay outside the gene matches. This CDR3 spans 14 amino acids. CDR1 and CDR2 (germline): MDHEN, SYDVKM.

V gene TRBV5-1 combines with J gene TRBJ2-3; 12 bases match TRBD2. Trimming took 0 bases from V and 3 from J; bases not matched to a gene: 5. The CDR3 is made up of 17 amino acids. Germline CDR1 SGHRS, CDR2 YFSETQ. DNA of the CDR3: TGCGCCAGCAGCTTGGGACTAGCGGGAGTGGTAACAGATACGCAGTATTTT. Translated: CASSLGLAGVVTDTQYF.

The chain employs TRBV10-1 and TRBJ1-4; 10 bases fit TRBD1. With V trimmed by 3 bases and J by 13 bases, 8 bases remained unmatched. CDR1 and CDR2 from the germline V gene are WNHNN and SYGVQD (reference sequence). The CDR3 runs to 14 residues. DNA for the CDR3: TGCGCCAGCAGTGATTCCGGGACAGGGGACCGACTGTTTTTT. It is translated as CASSDSGTGDRLFF.

J is TRBJ1-5 and V is TRBV28; D perhaps matches TRBD1 (5 bases). Trimming cost V 7 bases and J 1 base, with 14 bases left between them. The CDR3 runs 15 residues. Germline CDR1 and CDR2: MDHEN and SYDVKM. The CDR3: CASNPPGVSNQPQHF. The CDR3 DNA follows: TGTGCCAGCAACCCCCCGGGGGTAAGCAATCAGCCCCAGCATTTT.

The V call is TRBV28, the J call TRBJ1-5; the D gene is possibly TRBD1 (6 bases). The germline V gene encodes CDR1 MDHEN and CDR2 SYDVKM. V gave up 5 bases and J gave up 0 bases, with 11 bases separating them. This CDR3 has 15 residues. CDR3 DNA: TGTGCCAGCAGTCTCGGGACACTTAGCAATCAGCCCCAGCATTTT. Protein: CASSLGTLSNQPQHF.

The CDR3 DNA sequence: TGTGCCAGCAGCGTAACTAGCTATGGTGAGCAGTTCTTC. This translates into CASSVTSYGEQFF. This chain uses TRBV5-6 with TRBJ2-1; D is possibly TRBD2 (6 bases). Germline CDR1 and CDR2: SGHDT and YYEEEE. V gave up 4 bases and J gave up 9 bases, with 14 bases separating them. The CDR3 has 13 residues.

This clone was found a few times. The genes are TRBV14 and TRBJ1-6; D is ambiguous. Germline V gene data show CDR1 as SGHDN and CDR2 as FVKESK. Trimming removed 4 bases at V and 7 bases at J, with 8 bases between. CDR3 length equals 13 residues. CDR3 bases: TGTGCCAGCAGCCCCGGCGGCAATTCACCCCTCCACTTT. It is translated as CASSPGGNSPLHF.

The chain links TRBV27 to TRBJ1-1, with 7 bases matching TRBD1. Germline V gene sequence: CDR1 MNHEY, CDR2 SMNVEV (reference sequence). This CDR3 contains 13 residues. Trimming removed 8 bases from V and 5 bases from J; junction bases left unmatched: 8. This CDR3 is CASCSGGWTEAFF. DNA of the CDR3: TGTGCCAGCTGTTCAGGGGGGTGGACTGAAGCTTTCTTT.

The V and J genes are TRBV4-2 and TRBJ2-7; 9 bases are shared with TRBD1. The CDR3 runs to 14 residues. V gave up 1 base and J gave up 4 bases; unmatched junction bases: 2. Germline assignment: CDR1 LGHNA and CDR2 YNFKEQ. The CDR3 loop is CASSQGDRVYEQYF. DNA for the CDR3: TGTGCCAGCAGCCAAGGGGACAGGGTATACGAGCAGTACTTC.